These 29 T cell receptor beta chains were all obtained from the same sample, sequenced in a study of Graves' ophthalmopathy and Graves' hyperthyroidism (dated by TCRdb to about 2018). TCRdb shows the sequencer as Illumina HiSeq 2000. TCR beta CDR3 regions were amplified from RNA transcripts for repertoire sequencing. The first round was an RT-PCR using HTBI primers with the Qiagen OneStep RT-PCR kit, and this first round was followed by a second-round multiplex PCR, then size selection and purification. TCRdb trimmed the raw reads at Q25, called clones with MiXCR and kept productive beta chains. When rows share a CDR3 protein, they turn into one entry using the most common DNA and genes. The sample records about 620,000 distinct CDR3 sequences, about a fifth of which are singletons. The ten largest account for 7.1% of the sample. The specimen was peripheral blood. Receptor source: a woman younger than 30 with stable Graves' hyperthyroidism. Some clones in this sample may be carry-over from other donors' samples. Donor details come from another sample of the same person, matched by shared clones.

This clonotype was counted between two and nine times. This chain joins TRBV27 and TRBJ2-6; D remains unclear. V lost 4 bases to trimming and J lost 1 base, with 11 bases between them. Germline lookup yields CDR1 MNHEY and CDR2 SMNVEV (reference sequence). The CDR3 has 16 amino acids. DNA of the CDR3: TGTGCCAGCAGTTCCTATCACGATTCTGGGGCCAACGTCCTGACTTTC. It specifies CASSSYHDSGANVLTF.

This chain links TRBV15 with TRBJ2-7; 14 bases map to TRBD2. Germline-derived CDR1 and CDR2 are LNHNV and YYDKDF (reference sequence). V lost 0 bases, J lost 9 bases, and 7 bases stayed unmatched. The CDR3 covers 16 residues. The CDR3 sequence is CATSRETSGGALGQYF. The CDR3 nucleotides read TGTGCCACCAGCAGAGAGACTAGCGGGGGGGCATTGGGGCAGTACTTC.

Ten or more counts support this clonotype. DNA of the CDR3: TGTGCCAGCAGTTTCGCGGGCTCCGAGCAGTACTTC. It translates to CASSFAGSEQYF. V is TRBV12-3 or TRBV12-4 and J is TRBJ2-7, with a tentative D call TRBD2 (5 bases). The ends were cut back, 3 bases at V and 6 bases at J, with 9 bases in the middle. The CDR3 is 12 amino acids.

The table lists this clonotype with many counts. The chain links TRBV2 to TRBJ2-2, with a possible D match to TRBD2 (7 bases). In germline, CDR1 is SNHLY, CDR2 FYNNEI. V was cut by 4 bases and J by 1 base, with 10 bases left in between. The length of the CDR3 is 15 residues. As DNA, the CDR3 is TGTGCCAGCAGTGCCGGGGGGCTGAACACCGGGGAGCTGTTTTTT. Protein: CASSAGGLNTGELFF.

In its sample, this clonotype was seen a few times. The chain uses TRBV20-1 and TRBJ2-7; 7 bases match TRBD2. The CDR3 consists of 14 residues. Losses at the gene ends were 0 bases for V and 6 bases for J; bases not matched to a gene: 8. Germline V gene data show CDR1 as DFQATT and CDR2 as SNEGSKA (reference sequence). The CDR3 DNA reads TGCAGTGCTAGAGATCCGGGCAGGACTAGCGAGCAGTACTTC. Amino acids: CSARDPGRTSEQYF.

The CDR3 region is CASSLGLGGRTEAFF. CDR3 DNA: TGTGCCAGCAGTTTGGGATTAGGGGGCCGCACTGAAGCTTTCTTT. The chain links TRBV28 to TRBJ1-1; TRBD1 agrees at 7 bases. V was clipped by 3 bases and J by 4 bases; unmatched bases: 8. Germline CDR1 is MDHEN and CDR2 is SYDVKM. The CDR3 runs to 15 residues.

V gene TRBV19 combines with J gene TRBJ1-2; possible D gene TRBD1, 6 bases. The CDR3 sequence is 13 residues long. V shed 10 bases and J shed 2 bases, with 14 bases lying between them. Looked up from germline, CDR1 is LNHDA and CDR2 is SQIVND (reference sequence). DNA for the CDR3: TGTGCCACCAGTGGGGGGCCCAACTATGGCTACACCTTC. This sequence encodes CATSGGPNYGYTF.

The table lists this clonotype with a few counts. CDR3 bases: TGCGCCAGCTACTCGACAGAGAACACCGGGGAGCTGTTTTTT. Translating it yields CASYSTENTGELFF. The rearrangement uses TRBV5-1 and TRBJ2-2; possible D gene TRBD1, 5 bases. In germline, CDR1 is SGHRS, CDR2 YFSETQ. CDR3 length: 14 residues. Trimming took off 7 bases at V and 1 base at J, with 11 bases between the two ends.

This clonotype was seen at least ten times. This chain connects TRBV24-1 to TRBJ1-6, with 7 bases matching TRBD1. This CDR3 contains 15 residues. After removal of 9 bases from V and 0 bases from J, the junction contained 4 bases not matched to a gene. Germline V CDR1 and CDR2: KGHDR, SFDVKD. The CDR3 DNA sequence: TGTGCCACCGGGACAGCCCACTCCTATAATTCACCCCTCCACTTT. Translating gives CATGTAHSYNSPLHF.

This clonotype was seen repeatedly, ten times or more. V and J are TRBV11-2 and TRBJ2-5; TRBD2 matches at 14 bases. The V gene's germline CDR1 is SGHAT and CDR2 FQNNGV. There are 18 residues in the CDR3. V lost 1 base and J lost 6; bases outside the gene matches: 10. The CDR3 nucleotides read TGTGCCAGCAGCTTAGGACTAGCGGGAGGGGGGTCCGGAAAGACCCAGTACTTC. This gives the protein CASSLGLAGGGSGKTQYF.

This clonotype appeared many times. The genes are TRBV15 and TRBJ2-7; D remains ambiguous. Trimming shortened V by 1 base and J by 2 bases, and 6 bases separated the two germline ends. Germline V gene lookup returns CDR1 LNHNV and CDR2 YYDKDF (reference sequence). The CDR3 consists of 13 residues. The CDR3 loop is CATSRAATYEQYF. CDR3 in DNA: TGTGCCACCAGCAGAGCCGCAACCTACGAGCAGTACTTC.

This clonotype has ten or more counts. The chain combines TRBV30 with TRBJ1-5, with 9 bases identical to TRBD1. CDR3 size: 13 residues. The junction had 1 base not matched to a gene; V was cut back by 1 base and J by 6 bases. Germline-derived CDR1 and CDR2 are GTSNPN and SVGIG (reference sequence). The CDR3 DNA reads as TGTGCCTGGAGTGAGACAGGGGGTCAGCCCCAGCATTTT. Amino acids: CAWSETGGQPQHF.

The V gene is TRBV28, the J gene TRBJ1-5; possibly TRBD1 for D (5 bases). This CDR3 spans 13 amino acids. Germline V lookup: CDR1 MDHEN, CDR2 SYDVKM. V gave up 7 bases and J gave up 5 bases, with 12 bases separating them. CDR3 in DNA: TGTGCCAGCACCCCCGGGGCGGATCAGCCCCAGCATTTT. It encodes CASTPGADQPQHF.

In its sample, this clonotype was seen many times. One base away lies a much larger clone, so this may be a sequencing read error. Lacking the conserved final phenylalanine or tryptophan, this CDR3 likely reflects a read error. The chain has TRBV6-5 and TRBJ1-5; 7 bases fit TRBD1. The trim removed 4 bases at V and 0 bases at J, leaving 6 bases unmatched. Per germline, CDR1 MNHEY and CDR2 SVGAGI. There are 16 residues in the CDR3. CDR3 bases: TGTGCCAGCAGTTCGACAGGGTTTTTTAGCAATCAGCCCCAGCATTCT. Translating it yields CASSSTGFFSNQPQHS.

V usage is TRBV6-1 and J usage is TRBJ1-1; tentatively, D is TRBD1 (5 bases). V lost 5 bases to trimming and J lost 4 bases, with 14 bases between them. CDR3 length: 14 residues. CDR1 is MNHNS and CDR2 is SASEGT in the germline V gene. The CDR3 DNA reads TGTGCCAGCAGTCCCCTGGCAGGGCTCACTGAAGCTTTCTTT. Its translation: CASSPLAGLTEAFF.

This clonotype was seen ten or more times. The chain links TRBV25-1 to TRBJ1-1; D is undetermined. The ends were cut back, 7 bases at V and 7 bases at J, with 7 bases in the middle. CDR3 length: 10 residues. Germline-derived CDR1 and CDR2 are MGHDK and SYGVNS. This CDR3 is CASNPDEAFF. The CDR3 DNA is TGTGCCAGCAACCCTGATGAAGCTTTCTTT.

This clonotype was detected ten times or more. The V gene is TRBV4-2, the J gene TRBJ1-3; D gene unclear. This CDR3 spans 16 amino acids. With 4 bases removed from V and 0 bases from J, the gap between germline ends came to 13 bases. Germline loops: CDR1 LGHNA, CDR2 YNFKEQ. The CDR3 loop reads CASSRREGASGNTIYF. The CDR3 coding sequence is TGTGCCAGCAGCCGACGGGAGGGTGCCTCTGGAAACACCATATATTTT.

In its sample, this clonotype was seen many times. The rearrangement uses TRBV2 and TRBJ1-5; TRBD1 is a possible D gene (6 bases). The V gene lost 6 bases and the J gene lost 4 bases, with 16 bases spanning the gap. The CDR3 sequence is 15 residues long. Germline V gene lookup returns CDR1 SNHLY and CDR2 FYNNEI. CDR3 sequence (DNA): TGTGCCAGCAGCAGGGGTGGGAGTGAGAATCAGCCCCAGCATTTT. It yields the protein CASSRGGSENQPQHF.

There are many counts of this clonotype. The CDR3 here is CASSLAGRPNYGYTF. The CDR3 region has the DNA TGTGCCAGCAGTTTAGCTGGGAGACCGAACTATGGCTACACCTTC. This rearrangement joins TRBV12-3 or TRBV12-4 to TRBJ1-2; D is ambiguous. V was clipped by 0 bases and J by 2 bases, with 10 bases between them. This CDR3 spans 15 amino acids.

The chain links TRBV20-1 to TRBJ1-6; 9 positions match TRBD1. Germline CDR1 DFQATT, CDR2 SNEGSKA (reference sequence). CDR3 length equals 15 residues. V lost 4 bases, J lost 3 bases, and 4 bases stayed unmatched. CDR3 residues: CSAKRQGVYNSPLHF. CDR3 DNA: TGCAGTGCTAAAAGACAGGGGGTCTATAATTCACCCCTCCACTTT.

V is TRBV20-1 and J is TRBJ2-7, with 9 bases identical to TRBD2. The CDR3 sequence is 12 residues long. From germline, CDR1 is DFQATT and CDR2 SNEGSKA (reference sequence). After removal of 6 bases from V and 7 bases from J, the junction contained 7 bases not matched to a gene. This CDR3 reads CSAPGLAREQYF. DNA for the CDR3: TGCAGTGCACCTGGACTAGCGAGGGAGCAGTACTTC.

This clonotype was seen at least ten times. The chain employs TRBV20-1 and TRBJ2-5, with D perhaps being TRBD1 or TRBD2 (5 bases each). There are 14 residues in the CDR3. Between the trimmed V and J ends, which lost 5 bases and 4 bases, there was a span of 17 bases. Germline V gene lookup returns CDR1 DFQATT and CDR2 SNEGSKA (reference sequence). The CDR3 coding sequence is TGCAGTGCTGGGGGTGTGGGTTTAGGAGAGACCCAGTACTTC. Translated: CSAGGVGLGETQYF.

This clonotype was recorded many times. The CDR3 protein is CSARDPANYGYTF. CDR3 coding DNA: TGCAGTGCTCGGGACCCAGCTAACTATGGCTACACCTTC. This chain uses TRBV20-1 with TRBJ1-2; tentative D call: TRBD1 (5 bases). The CDR3 is 13 residues long. The ends were cut back, 5 bases at V and 0 bases at J, with 10 bases in the middle. In germline, CDR1 is DFQATT, CDR2 SNEGSKA (reference sequence).

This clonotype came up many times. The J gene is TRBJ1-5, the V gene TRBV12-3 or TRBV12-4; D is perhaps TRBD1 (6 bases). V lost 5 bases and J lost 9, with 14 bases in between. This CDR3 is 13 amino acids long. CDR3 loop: CASSQTEGGPQHF. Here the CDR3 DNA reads TGTGCCAGCAGTCAAACCGAGGGGGGGCCCCAGCATTTT.

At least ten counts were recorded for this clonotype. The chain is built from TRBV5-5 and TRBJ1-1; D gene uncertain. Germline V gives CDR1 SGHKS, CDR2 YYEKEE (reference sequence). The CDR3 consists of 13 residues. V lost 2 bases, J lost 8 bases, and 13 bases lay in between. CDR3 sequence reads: CASSLSVVREAFF. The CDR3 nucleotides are TGTGCCAGCAGCTTATCGGTCGTCAGGGAAGCTTTCTTT. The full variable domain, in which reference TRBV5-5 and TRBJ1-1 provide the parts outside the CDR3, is DAGVTQSPTHLIKTRGQQVTLRCSPISGHKSVSWYQQVLGQGPQFIFQYYEKEERGRGNFPDRFSARQFPNYSSELNVNALLLGDSALYLCASSLSVVREAFFGQGTRLTVV.

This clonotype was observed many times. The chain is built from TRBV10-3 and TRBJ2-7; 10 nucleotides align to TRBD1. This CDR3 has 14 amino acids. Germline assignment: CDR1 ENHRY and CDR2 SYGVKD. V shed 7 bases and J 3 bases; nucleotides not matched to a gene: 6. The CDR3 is CAINQGTGVYEQYF. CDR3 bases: TGTGCCATCAACCAAGGGACAGGGGTCTACGAGCAGTACTTC.

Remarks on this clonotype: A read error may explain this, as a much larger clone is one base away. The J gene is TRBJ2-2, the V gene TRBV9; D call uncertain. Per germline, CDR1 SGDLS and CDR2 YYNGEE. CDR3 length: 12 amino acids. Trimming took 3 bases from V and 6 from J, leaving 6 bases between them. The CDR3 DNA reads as TGTGCCAGCAGCGACAGCTCCGGGGAGCTGTTTTTT. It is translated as CASSDSSGELFF.

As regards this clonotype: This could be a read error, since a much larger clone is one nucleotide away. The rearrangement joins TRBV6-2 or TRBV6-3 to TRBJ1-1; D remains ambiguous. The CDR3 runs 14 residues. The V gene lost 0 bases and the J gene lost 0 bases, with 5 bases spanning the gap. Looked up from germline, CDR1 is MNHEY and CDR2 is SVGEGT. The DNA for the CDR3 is TGTGCCAGCAGTTACTCGATCGTGAACACTGAAGCTTTCTTT. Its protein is CASSYSIVNTEAFF.

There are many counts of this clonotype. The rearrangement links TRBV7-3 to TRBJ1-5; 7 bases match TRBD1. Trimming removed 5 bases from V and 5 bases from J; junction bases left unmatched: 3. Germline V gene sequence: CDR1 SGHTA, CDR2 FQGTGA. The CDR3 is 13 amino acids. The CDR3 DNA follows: TGTGCCAGCAGCGTCGGGACAGATCAGCCCCAGCATTTT. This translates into CASSVGTDQPQHF.